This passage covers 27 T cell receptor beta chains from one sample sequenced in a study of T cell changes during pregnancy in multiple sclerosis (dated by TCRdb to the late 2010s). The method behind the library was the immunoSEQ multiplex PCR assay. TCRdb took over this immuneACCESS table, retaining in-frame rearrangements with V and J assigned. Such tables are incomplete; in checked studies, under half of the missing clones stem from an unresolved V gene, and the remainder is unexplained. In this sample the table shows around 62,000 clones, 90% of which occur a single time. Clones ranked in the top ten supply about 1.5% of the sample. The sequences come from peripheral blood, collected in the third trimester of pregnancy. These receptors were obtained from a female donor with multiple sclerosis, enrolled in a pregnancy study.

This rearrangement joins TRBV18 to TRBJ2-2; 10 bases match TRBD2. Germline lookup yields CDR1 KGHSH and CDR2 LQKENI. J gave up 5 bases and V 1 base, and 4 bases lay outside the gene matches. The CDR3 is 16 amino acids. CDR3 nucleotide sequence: TGTGCCAGCTCACCACGACTAGCGGGCGGGACCGGGGAGCTGTTTTTT. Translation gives CASSPRLAGGTGELFF.

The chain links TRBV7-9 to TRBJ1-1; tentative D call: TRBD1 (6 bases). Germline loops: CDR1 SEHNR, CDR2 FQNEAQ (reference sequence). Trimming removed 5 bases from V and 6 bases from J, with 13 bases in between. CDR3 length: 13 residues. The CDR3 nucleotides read TGTGCCAGCAGCCCACACGGGACACCTGAAGCTTTCTTT. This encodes CASSPHGTPEAFF.

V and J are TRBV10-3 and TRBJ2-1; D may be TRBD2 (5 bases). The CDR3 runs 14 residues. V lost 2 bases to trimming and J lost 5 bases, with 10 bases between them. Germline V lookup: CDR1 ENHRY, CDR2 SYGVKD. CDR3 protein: CAISEILANNEQFF. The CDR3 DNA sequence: TGTGCCATCAGTGAGATCCTAGCTAACAATGAGCAGTTCTTC.

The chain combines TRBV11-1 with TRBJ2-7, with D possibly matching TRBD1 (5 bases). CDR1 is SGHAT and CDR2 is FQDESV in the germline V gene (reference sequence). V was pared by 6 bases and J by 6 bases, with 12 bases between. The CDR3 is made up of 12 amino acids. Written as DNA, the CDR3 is TGTGCCAGCAGAGGGGTAACTGTCGAGCAGTACTTC. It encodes CASRGVTVEQYF.

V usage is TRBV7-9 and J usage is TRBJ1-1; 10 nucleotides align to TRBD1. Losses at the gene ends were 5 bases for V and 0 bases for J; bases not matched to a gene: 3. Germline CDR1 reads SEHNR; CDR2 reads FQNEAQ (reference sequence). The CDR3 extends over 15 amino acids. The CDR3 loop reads CASSPDRGMNTEAFF. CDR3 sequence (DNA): TGTGCCAGCAGCCCGGACAGGGGGATGAACACTGAAGCTTTCTTT. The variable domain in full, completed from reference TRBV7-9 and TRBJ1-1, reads DTGVSQNPRHKITKRGQNVTFRCDPISEHNRLYWYRQTLGQGPEFLTYFQNEAQLEKSRLLSDRFSAERPKGSFSTLEIQRTEQGDSAMYLCASSPDRGMNTEAFFGQGTRLTVV.

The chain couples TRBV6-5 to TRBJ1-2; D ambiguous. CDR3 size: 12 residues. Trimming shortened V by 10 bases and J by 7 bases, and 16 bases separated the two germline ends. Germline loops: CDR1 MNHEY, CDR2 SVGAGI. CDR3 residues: CATSTVVSGYTF. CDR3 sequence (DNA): TGTGCCACCTCAACGGTGGTAAGTGGCTACACCTTC.

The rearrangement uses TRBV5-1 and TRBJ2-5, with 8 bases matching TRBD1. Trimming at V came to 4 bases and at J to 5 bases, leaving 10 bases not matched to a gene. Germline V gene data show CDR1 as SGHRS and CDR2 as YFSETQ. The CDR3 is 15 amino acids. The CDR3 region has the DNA TGCGCCAGCAGCCGCATCAGGGGGCGCTCGGAGACCCAGTACTTC. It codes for CASSRIRGRSETQYF.

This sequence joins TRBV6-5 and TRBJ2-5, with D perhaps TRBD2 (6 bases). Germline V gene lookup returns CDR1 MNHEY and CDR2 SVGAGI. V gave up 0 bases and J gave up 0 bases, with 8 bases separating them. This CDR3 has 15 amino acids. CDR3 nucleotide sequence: TGTGCCAGCAGTTACTCGTCTAGCGACCAAGAGACCCAGTACTTC. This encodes CASSYSSSDQETQYF.

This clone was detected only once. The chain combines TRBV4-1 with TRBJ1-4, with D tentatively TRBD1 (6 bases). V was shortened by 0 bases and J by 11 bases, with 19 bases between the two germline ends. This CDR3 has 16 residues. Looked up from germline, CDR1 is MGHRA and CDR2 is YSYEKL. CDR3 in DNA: TGCGCCAGCAGCCAAGAGTTTAACAGGGTAGTCCCTAAACTGTTTTTT. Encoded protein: CASSQEFNRVVPKLFF.

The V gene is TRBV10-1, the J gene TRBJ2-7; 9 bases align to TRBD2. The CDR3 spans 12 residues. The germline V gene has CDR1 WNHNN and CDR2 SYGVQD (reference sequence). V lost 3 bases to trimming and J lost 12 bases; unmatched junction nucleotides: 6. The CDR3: CASSDYGLARYF. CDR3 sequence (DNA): TGCGCCAGCAGTGATTACGGACTAGCGCGGTACTTC.

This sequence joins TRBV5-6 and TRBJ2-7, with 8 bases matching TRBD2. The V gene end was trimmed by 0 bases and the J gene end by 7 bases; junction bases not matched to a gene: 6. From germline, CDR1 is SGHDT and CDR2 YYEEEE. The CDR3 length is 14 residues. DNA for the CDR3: TGTGCCAGCAGCTTGGTTCTAGCGGGTGGAGAGCAGTACTTC. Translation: CASSLVLAGGEQYF.

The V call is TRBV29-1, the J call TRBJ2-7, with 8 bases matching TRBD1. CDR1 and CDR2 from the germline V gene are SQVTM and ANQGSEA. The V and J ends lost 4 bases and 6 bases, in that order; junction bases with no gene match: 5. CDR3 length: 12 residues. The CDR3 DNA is TGCAGCGTTGGGACAGGGTTGGGCGAGCAGTACTTC. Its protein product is CSVGTGLGEQYF.

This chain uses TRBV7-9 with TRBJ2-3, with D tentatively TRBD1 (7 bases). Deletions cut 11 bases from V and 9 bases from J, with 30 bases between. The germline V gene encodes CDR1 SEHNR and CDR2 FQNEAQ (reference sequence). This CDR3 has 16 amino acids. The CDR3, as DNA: TGTGCCGGCATTAGGGGGGACAGCGGACCAACGGGGACGCAGTATTTT. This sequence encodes CAGIRGDSGPTGTQYF.

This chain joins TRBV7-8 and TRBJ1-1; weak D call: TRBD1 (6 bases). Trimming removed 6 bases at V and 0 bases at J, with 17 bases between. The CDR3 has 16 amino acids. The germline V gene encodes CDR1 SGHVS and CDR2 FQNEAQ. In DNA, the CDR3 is TGTGCCAGCAGGCCCAGGACAGCTTCAATGAACACTGAAGCTTTCTTT. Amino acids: CASRPRTASMNTEAFF. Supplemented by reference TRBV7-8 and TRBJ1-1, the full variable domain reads GAGVSQSPRYKVAKRGQDVALRCDPISGHVSLFWYQQALGQGPEFLTYFQNEAQLDKSGLPSDRFFAERPEGSVSTLKIQRTQQEDSAVYLCASRPRTASMNTEAFFGQGTRLTVV.

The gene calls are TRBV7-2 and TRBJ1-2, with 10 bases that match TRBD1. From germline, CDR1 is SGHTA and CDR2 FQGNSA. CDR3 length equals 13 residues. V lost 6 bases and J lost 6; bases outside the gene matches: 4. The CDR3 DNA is TGTGCCAGCAGGCCGACAGGGGGCAATGGCTACACCTTC. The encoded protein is CASRPTGGNGYTF.

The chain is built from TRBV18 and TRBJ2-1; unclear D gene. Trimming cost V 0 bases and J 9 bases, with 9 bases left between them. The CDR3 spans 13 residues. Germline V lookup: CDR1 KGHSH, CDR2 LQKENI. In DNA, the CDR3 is TGTGCCAGCTCACCACCCCCCACCGGTGAGCAGTTCTTC. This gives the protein CASSPPPTGEQFF.

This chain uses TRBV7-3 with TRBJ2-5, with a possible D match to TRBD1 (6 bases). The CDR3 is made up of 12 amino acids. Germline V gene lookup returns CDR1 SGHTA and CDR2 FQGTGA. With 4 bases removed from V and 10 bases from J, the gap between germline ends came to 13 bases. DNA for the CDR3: TGTGCCAGCAGCTCGGCAGGGGAAGTCCAGTACTTC. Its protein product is CASSSAGEVQYF.

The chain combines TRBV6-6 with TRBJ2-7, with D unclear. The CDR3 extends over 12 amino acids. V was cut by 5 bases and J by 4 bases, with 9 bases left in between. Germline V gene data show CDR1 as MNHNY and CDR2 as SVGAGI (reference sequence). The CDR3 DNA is TGTGCCAGCAGTCCCACATGGTACGAGCAGTACTTC. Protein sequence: CASSPTWYEQYF.

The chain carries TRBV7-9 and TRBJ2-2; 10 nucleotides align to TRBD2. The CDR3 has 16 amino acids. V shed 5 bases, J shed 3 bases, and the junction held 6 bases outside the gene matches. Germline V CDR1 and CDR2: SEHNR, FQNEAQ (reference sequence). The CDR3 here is CASSEIAGGDTGELFF. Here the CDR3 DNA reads TGTGCCAGCAGCGAGATAGCGGGAGGTGACACCGGGGAGCTGTTTTTT.

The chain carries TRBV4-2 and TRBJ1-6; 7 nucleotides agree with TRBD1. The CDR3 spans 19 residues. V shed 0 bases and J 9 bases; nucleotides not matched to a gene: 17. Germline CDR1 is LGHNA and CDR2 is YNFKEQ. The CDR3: CASSQDPKLGQVRSSPLHF. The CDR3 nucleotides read TGTGCCAGCAGCCAAGACCCGAAACTTGGACAGGTCAGGAGTTCACCCCTCCACTTT.

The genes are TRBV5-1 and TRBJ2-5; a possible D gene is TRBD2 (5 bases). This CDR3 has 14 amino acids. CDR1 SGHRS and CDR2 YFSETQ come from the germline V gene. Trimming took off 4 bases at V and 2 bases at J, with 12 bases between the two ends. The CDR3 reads CASSPPGFQETQYF. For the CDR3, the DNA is TGCGCCAGCAGCCCGCCGGGGTTTCAAGAGACCCAGTACTTC. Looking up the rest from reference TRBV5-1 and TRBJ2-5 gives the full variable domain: KAGVTQTPRYLIKTRGQQVTLSCSPISGHRSVSWYQQTPGQGLQFLFEYFSETQRNKGNFPGRFSGRQFSNSRSEMNVSTLELGDSALYLCASSPPGFQETQYFGPGTRLLVL.

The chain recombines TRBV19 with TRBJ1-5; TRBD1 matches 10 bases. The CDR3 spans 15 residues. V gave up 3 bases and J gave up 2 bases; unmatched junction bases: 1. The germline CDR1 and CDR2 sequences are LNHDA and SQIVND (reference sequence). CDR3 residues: CASSIGTGGNQPQHF. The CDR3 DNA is TGTGCCAGTAGTATCGGGACAGGGGGCAATCAGCCCCAGCATTTT.

The CDR3 reads CASGFGTGVSEQYF. CDR3 DNA: TGTGCTAGTGGTTTCGGGACAGGGGTTTCCGAGCAGTACTTC. The chain combines TRBV12-5 with TRBJ2-7, with TRBD1 matching over 10 bases. Germline trimming cut 3 bases from V and 6 bases from J; bases unmatched to any gene: 5. Germline V CDR1 and CDR2: LGHNT, FRNRAP. The CDR3 contains 14 residues. Supplemented by reference TRBV12-5 and TRBJ2-7, the full variable domain reads DARVTQTPRHKVTEMGQEVTMRCQPILGHNTVFWYRQTMMQGLELLAYFRNRAPLDDSGMPKDRFSAEMPDATLATLKIQPSEPRDSAVYFCASGFGTGVSEQYFGPGTRLTVT.

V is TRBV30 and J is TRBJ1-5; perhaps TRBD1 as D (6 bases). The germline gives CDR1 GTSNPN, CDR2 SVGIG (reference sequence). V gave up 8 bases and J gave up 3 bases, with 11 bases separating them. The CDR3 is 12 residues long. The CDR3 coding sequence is TGTGCCCACCGGACAGACAATCAGCCCCAGCATTTT. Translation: CAHRTDNQPQHF.

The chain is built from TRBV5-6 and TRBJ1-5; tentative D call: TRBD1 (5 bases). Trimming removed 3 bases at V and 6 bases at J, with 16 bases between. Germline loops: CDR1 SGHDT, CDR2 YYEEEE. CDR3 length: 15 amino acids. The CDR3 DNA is TGTGCCAGCAGCTGGGGGTGGAGGGAGAGTCAGCCCCAGCATTTT. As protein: CASSWGWRESQPQHF.

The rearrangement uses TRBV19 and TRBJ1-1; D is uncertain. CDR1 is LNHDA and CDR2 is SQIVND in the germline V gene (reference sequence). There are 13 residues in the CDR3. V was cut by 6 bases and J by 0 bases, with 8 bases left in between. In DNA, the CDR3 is TGTGCCAGTAGCCCCTCTTTGAACACTGAAGCTTTCTTT. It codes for CASSPSLNTEAFF. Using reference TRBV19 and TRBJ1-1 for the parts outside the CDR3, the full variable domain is DGGITQSPKYLFRKEGQNVTLSCEQNLNHDAMYWYRQDPGQGLRLIYYSQIVNDFQKGDIAEGYSVSREKKESFPLTVTSAQKNPTAFYLCASSPSLNTEAFFGQGTRLTVV.

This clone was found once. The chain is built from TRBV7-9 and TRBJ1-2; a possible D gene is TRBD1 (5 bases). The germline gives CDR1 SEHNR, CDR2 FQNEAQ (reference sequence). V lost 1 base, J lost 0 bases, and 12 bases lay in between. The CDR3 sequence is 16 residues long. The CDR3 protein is CASSLGRASANYGYTF. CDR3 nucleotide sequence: TGTGCCAGCAGCTTAGGCAGGGCCTCGGCTAACTATGGCTACACCTTC.